Each of the 3 T cell receptor beta chains below was sequenced from the same sample in a study of T cell responses to AZD1222 COVID-19 vaccine. The repertoire was sequenced with immunoSEQ multiplex PCR; TCRdb's copy has only in-frame clones and lacks some. The table includes 110,000 to 150,000 clones, approximately 91% detected once. The source material was peripheral blood, sampled 28 days after the second AZD1222 dose. These TCRs come from an adult who received the AZD1222 COVID-19 vaccine.

This sequence joins TRBV4-1 and TRBJ1-2; D is unclear. This CDR3 contains 14 residues. The germline V and J ends were trimmed by 4 bases and 5 bases, with 14 bases remaining between them. Germline assignment: CDR1 MGHRA and CDR2 YSYEKL. The CDR3 nucleotides are TGCGCCAGCAGCCCAGCCGGACCCGTGTATGGCTACACCTTC. Protein: CASSPAGPVYGYTF.

The rearrangement joins TRBV25-1 to TRBJ1-1; tentative D call: TRBD1 (5 bases). Germline V gene data show CDR1 as MGHDK and CDR2 as SYGVNS. V lost 3 bases, J lost 4 bases, and 9 bases lay in between. CDR3 length equals 13 residues. CDR3 loop: CASSDQGGTEAFF. CDR3 DNA: TGTGCCAGCAGTGATCAGGGCGGCACTGAAGCTTTCTTT.

The CDR3 bases are TGTGCCAGCAGTGATGGTGACAGGGGCCAGCCCCAGCATTTT. Its protein product is CASSDGDRGQPQHF. This chain uses TRBV27 with TRBJ1-5, with 8 bases that match TRBD1. Germline lookup yields CDR1 MNHEY and CDR2 SMNVEV (reference sequence). This CDR3 region has 14 residues. V shed 5 bases, J shed 7 bases, and the junction held 7 bases outside the gene matches.